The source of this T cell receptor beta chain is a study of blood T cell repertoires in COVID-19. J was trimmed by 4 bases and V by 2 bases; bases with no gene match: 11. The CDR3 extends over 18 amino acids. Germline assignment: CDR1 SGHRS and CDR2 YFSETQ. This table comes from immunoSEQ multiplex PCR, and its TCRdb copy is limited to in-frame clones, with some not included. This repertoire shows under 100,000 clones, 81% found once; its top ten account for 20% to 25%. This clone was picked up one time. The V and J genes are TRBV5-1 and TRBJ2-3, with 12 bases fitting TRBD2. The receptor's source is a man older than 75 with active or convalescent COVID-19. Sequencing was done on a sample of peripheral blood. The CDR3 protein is CASSLSRLAGARADTQYF. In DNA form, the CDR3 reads TGCGCCAGCAGCTTAAGTAGACTAGCGGGGGCCCGCGCAGATACGCAGTATTTT.